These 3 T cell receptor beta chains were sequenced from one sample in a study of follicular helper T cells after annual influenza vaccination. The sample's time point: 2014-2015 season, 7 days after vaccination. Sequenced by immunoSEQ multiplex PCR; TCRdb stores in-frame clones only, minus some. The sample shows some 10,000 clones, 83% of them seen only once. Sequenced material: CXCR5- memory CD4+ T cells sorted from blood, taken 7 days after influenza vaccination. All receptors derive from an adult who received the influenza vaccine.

Here the CDR3 reads CASSPIAGGQETQYF. For the CDR3, the DNA is TGCGCCAGCTCCCCTATAGCGGGGGGGCAAGAGACCCAGTACTTC. This rearrangement joins TRBV5-1 to TRBJ2-5, with 11 bases aligning to TRBD2. V dropped 7 bases and J dropped 2; count of bases not matched to a gene: 7. This CDR3 comprises 15 residues. CDR1 is SGHRS, CDR2 YFSETQ, per germline.

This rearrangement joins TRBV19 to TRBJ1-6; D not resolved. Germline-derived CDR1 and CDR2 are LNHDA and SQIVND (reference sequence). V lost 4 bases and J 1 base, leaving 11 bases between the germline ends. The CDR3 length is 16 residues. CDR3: CASSTTDRSYNSPLHF. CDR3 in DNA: TGTGCCAGTAGTACTACGGACCGATCCTATAATTCACCCCTCCACTTT.

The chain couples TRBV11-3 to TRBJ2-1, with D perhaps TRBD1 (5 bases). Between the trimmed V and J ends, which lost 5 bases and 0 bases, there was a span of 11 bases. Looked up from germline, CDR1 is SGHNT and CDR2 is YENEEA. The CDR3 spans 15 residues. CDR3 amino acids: CASSPPGNSYNEQFF. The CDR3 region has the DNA TGTGCCAGCAGCCCCCCAGGGAACTCCTACAATGAGCAGTTCTTC. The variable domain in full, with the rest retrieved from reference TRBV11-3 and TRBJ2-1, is EAGVVQSPRYKIIEKKQPVAFWCNPISGHNTLYWYLQNLGQGPELLIRYENEEAVDDSQLPKDRFSAERLKGVDSTLKIQPAELGDSAVYLCASSPPGNSYNEQFFGPGTRLTVL.